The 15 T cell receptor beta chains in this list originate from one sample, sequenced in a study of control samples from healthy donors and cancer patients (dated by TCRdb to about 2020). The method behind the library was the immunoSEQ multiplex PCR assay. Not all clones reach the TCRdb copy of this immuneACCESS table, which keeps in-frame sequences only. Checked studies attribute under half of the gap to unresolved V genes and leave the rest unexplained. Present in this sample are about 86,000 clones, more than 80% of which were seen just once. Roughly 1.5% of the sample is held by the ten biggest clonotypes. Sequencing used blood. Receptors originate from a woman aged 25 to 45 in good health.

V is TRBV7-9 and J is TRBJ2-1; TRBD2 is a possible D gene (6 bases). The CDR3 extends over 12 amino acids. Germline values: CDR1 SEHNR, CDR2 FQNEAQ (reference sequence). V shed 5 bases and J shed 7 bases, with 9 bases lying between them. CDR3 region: CASSLTRNEQFF. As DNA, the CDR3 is TGTGCCAGCAGCCTGACTAGGAATGAGCAGTTCTTC.

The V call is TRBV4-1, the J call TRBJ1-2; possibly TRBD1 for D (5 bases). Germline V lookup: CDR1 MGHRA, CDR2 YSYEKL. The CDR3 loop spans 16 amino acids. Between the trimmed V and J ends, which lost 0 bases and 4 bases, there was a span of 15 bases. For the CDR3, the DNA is TGCGCCAGCAGCCAAGAAATAACAGGTACCTCCTATGGCTACACCTTC. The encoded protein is CASSQEITGTSYGYTF.

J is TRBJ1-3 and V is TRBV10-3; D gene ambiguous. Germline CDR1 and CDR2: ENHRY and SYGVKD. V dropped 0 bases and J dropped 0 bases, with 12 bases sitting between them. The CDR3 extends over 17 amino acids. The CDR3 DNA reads TGTGCCATCAGTGAGTCGAAGGGCAGCCACTCTGGAAACACCATATATTTT. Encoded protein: CAISESKGSHSGNTIYF.

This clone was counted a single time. CDR3 bases: TGTGCCAGCTCACCACAACAGGGGGCCGAAGCTTTCTTT. Translating gives CASSPQQGAEAFF. The rearrangement links TRBV18 to TRBJ1-1; 9 nucleotides agree with TRBD1. Per the germline V gene, CDR1 is KGHSH and CDR2 is LQKENI. The CDR3 has 13 amino acids. The V gene end was trimmed by 1 base and the J gene end by 8 bases; junction bases not matched to a gene: 2.

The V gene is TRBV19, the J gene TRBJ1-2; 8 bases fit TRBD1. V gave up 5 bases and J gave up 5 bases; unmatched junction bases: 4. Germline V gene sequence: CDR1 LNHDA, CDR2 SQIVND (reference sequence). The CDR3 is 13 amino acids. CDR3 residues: CASSSTGGYGYTF. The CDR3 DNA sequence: TGTGCCAGTAGTTCAACAGGGGGGTATGGCTACACCTTC.

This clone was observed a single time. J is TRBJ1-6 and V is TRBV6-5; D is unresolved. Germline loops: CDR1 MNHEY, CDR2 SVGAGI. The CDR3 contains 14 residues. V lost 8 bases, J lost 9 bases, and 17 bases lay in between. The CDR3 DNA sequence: TGTGCCAGCGCTTCGTGGGCCCTTAGTTCACCCCTCCACTTT. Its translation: CASASWALSSPLHF.

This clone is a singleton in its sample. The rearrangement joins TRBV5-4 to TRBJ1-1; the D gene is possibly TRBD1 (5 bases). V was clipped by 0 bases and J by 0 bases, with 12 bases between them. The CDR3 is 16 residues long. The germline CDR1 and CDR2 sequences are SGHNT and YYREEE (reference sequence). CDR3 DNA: TGTGCCAGCAGCTTGGGGGGCGCGGCTATGAACACTGAAGCTTTCTTT. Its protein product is CASSLGGAAMNTEAFF.

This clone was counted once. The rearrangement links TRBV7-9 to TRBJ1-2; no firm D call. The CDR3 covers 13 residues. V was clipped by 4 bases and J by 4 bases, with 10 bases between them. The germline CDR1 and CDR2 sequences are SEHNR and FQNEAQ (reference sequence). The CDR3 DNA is TGTGCCAGCAGCTCCAGTGATGCCTATGGCTACACCTTC. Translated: CASSSSDAYGYTF.

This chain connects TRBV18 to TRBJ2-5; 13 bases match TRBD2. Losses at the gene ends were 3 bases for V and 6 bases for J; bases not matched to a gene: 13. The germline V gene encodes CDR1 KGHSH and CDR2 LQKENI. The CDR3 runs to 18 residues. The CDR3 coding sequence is TGTGCCAGCTCACCTAATCAATTACGGACTAGCGGGAGTCAGACCCAGTACTTC. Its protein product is CASSPNQLRTSGSQTQYF. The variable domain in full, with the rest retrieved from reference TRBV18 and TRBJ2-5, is NAGVMQNPRHLVRRRGQEARLRCSPMKGHSHVYWYRQLPEEGLKFMVYLQKENIIDESGMPKERFSAEFPKEGPSILRIQQVVRGDSAAYFCASSPNQLRTSGSQTQYFGPGTRLLVL.

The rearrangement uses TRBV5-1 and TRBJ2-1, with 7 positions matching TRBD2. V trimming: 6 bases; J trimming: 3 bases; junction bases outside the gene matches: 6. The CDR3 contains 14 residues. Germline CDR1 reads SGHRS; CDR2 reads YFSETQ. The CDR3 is CASKGGGDYNEQFF. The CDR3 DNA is TGCGCCAGCAAAGGCGGGGGAGACTACAATGAGCAGTTCTTC.

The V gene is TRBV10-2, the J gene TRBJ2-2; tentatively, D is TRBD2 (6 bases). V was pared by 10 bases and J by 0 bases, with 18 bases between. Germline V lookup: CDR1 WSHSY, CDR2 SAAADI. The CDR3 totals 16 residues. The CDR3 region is CATEGVGGANTGELFF. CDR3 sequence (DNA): TGCGCCACCGAAGGCGTGGGGGGAGCGAACACCGGGGAGCTGTTTTTT.

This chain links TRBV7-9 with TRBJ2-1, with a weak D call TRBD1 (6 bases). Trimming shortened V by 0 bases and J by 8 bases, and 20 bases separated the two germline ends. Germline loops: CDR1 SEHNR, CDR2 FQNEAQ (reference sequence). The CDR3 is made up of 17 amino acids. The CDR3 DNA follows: TGTGCCAGCAGCTTAGCATATCGGACAGTCGAGAGGGATGAGCAGTTCTTC. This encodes CASSLAYRTVERDEQFF.

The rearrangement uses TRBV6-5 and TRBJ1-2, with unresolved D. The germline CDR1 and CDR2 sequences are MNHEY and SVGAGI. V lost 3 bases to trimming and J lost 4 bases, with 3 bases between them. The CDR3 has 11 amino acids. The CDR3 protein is CASSYAYGYTF. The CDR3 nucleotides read TGTGCCAGCAGTTATGCCTATGGCTACACCTTC.

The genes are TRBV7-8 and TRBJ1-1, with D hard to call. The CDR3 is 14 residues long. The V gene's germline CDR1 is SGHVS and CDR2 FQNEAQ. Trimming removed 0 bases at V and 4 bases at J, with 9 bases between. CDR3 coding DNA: TGTGCCAGCAGCTTAGCCGAATTTAGCACTGAAGCTTTCTTT. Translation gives CASSLAEFSTEAFF. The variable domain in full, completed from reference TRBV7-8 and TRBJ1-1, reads GAGVSQSPRYKVAKRGQDVALRCDPISGHVSLFWYQQALGQGPEFLTYFQNEAQLDKSGLPSDRFFAERPEGSVSTLKIQRTQQEDSAVYLCASSLAEFSTEAFFGQGTRLTVV.

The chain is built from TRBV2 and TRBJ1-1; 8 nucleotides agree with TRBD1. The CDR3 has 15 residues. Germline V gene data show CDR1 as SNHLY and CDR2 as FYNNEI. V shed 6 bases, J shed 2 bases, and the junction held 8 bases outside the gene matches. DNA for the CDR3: TGTGCCAGCAGCCTGGAAGGACAGGGCAACACTGAAGCTTTCTTT. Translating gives CASSLEGQGNTEAFF.